This T cell receptor beta chain was retrieved from a study of blood T cell repertoires in COVID-19. About the study: PBMCs, B-cell-depleted T cells, or T cells were the source of the cDNA or gDNA that made up the material.

TCRdb keeps only in-frame clones here, not all; method: immunoSEQ multiplex PCR. Among under 95,000 clones, about 80% were seen once, and the ten largest hold 4.5% to 6%. This CDR3 has 12 amino acids. V gave up 3 bases and J gave up 7 bases, with 10 bases separating them. The J gene is TRBJ2-7, the V gene TRBV12-3 or TRBV12-4; possibly TRBD2 for D (5 bases). Sequenced sample: peripheral blood. This receptor was taken from a man aged 50-59 years with active or convalescent COVID-19. CDR3 protein: CASSFTGGEQYF. The CDR3 region has the DNA TGTGCCAGCAGTTTCACGGGCGGGGAGCAGTACTTC.